This passage covers 15 T cell receptor beta chains from one sample sequenced in a study of identical twins. Using its own MiXCR run on the 5' RACE reads, TCRdb lists one record per CDR3 protein. The table shows hundreds of thousands of distinct CDR3 sequences, with approximately 6% occurring only once. Sequencing was carried out using naive T cells sorted from blood. These receptors were taken from a man aged 18 to 30 in good health.

There are a few counts of this clonotype. V gene TRBV4-1 combines with J gene TRBJ2-1; D remains ambiguous. The CDR3 totals 17 residues. V lost 0 bases, J lost 6 bases, and 18 bases lay in between. CDR1 is MGHRA, CDR2 YSYEKL, per germline. The CDR3 loop is CASSQDRAPRSGNEQFF. DNA for the CDR3: TGCGCCAGCAGCCAAGATAGAGCCCCTCGAAGTGGCAATGAGCAGTTCTTC.

This clonotype was seen more than once but under ten times. This chain joins TRBV27 and TRBJ2-3; TRBD2 matches at 9 bases. CDR1 is MNHEY, CDR2 SMNVEV, per germline (reference sequence). Trimming took 1 base from V and 4 from J; bases not matched to a gene: 6. This CDR3 comprises 16 residues. The CDR3 sequence is CASSLLIAGEADTQYF. In nucleotides, the CDR3 is TGTGCCAGCAGTTTATTGATAGCGGGAGAGGCAGATACGCAGTATTTT.

At least ten counts were recorded for this clonotype. This chain joins TRBV27 and TRBJ2-5; TRBD1 might be the D (7 bases). This CDR3 contains 14 residues. CDR1 MNHEY and CDR2 SMNVEV come from the germline V gene (reference sequence). Trimming removed 5 bases from V and 4 bases from J, with 14 bases in between. The CDR3 region is CASSISQGGETQYF. CDR3 sequence (DNA): TGTGCCAGCAGTATCAGCCAGGGGGGAGAGACCCAGTACTTC.

This clonotype was recorded at least ten times. This chain links TRBV7-8 with TRBJ2-1, with 8 bases that match TRBD2. V trimming: 1 base; J trimming: 4 bases; junction bases outside the gene matches: 6. Per the germline V gene, CDR1 is SGHVS and CDR2 is FQNEAQ. The CDR3 consists of 16 residues. The DNA for the CDR3 is TGTGCCAGCAGCTTAGTCGGCGGGAGGACTTACAATGAGCAGTTCTTC. It specifies CASSLVGGRTYNEQFF.

Only a few counts were recorded for this clonotype. The chain uses TRBV4-1 and TRBJ2-2, with 14 bases fitting TRBD2. Trimming took 0 bases from V and 4 from J; bases not matched to a gene: 4. CDR1 is MGHRA and CDR2 is YSYEKL in the germline V gene. This CDR3 has 18 amino acids. The CDR3 nucleotides are TGCGCCAGCAGCCAAGAGGGACTAGCGGGAGTCGGCACCGGGGAGCTGTTTTTT. As protein: CASSQEGLAGVGTGELFF.

This clonotype was observed many times. The chain uses TRBV5-6 and TRBJ2-3; TRBD2 aligns across 15 bases. V gave up 4 bases and J gave up 5 bases; unmatched junction bases: 8. Germline V gives CDR1 SGHDT, CDR2 YYEEEE. The CDR3 totals 17 residues. For the CDR3, the DNA is TGTGCCAGCAGCCGCCGGACTAGCGGGAGGGCCGGAGATACGCAGTATTTT. This gives the protein CASSRRTSGRAGDTQYF. Variable domain in full (rest from reference TRBV5-6 and TRBJ2-3): DAGVTQSPTHLIKTRGQQVTLRCSPKSGHDTVSWYQQALGQGPQFIFQYYEEEERQRGNFPDRFSGHQFPNYSSELNVNALLLGDSALYLCASSRRTSGRAGDTQYFGPGTRLTVL.

In its sample, this clonotype was seen many times. The chain couples TRBV5-1 to TRBJ2-7; TRBD1 is a possible D gene (5 bases). The CDR3 spans 12 residues. V lost 4 bases and J 4 bases, leaving 9 bases between the germline ends. The V gene's germline CDR1 is SGHRS and CDR2 YFSETQ. DNA for the CDR3: TGCGCCAGCAGCCCCTCAGGGTACGAGCAGTACTTC. It encodes CASSPSGYEQYF.

This clonotype came up many times. The rearrangement joins TRBV4-1 to TRBJ2-1; 8 positions agree with TRBD2. The germline V gene has CDR1 MGHRA and CDR2 YSYEKL. J was trimmed by 8 bases and V by 5 bases; bases with no gene match: 8. The CDR3 is 14 residues long. The CDR3 DNA reads as TGCGCCAGCAGCTCACAAAGACTAGCGTATGAGCAGTTCTTC. It translates to CASSSQRLAYEQFF.

This clonotype was seen ten or more times. The V call is TRBV12-3 or TRBV12-4, the J call TRBJ2-1, with D possibly matching TRBD1 (6 bases). CDR3 length: 14 residues. Deletions cut 1 base from V and 8 bases from J, with 12 bases between. CDR3 DNA sequence: TGTGCCAGCAGTTTAGACAGGGTATCCTATGAGCAGTTCTTC. As protein: CASSLDRVSYEQFF.

At least ten counts were recorded for this clonotype. The chain joins TRBV6-5 to TRBJ2-1; 9 bases agree with TRBD1. Trimming cost V 2 bases and J 2 bases; bases outside gene matches: 7. CDR1 and CDR2 from the germline V gene are MNHEY and SVGAGI. The CDR3 loop spans 17 amino acids. CDR3: CASSYPSGQGAYNEQFF. DNA for the CDR3: TGTGCCAGCAGTTACCCCTCGGGACAGGGAGCCTACAATGAGCAGTTCTTC.

This rearrangement joins TRBV7-3 to TRBJ2-3; possible D gene TRBD2, 5 bases. Trimming removed 2 bases from V and 1 base from J, with 10 bases in between. In germline, CDR1 is SGHTA, CDR2 FQGTGA. The CDR3 is 15 amino acids. CDR3 coding DNA: TGTGCCAGCAGCTTATACGGGGTCGGCACAGATACGCAGTATTTT. It specifies CASSLYGVGTDTQYF.

This clonotype was seen a handful of times. The V gene is TRBV5-1, the J gene TRBJ1-1; 9 nucleotides line up with TRBD1. This CDR3 is built from 14 residues. Germline V gene data show CDR1 as SGHRS and CDR2 as YFSETQ. Losses at the gene ends were 4 bases for V and 5 bases for J; bases not matched to a gene: 6. The CDR3: CASSTRDRATEAFF. DNA for the CDR3: TGCGCCAGCAGCACACGGGACAGGGCTACTGAAGCTTTCTTT.

This clonotype was seen ten or more times. The rearrangement links TRBV20-1 to TRBJ2-1; TRBD1 matches at 11 bases. The germline gives CDR1 DFQATT, CDR2 SNEGSKA (reference sequence). There are 15 residues in the CDR3. The ends lost 5 bases at V and 4 bases at J; junction bases unmatched: 7. In DNA, the CDR3 is TGCAGTGCTCCCGGGACAGGGGGGGGTTACAATGAGCAGTTCTTC. Amino acid sequence: CSAPGTGGGYNEQFF.

This clonotype was counted at least ten times. This sequence joins TRBV12-3 or TRBV12-4 and TRBJ1-6; the match to TRBD1 covers 7 bases. This CDR3 contains 15 residues. J was trimmed by 5 bases and V by 1 base; bases with no gene match: 2. The CDR3 sequence: CASSLGGTDNSPLHF. CDR3 in DNA: TGTGCCAGCAGTTTAGGTGGGACAGATAATTCACCCCTCCACTTT.

The chain carries TRBV9 and TRBJ2-7, with D hard to call. V was cut by 4 bases and J by 0 bases, with 8 bases left in between. Germline CDR1 and CDR2: SGDLS and YYNGEE. There are 13 residues in the CDR3. The CDR3 loop is CASSPDISYEQYF. The CDR3 nucleotides read TGTGCCAGCAGCCCTGACATCTCCTACGAGCAGTACTTC.